This T cell receptor beta chain was profiled in a study of blood T cell repertoires in COVID-19. Study-wide background: The samples span acute and convalescent COVID-19 from the United States, Italy and Spain. T cells, B-cell-depleted T cells, or PBMCs supplied cDNA or gDNA.

As handled by the study authors: Reference gene primer amplification yielded estimated nucleated cell counts. Generated by immunoSEQ multiplex PCR, the TCRdb table keeps only in-frame clones and is missing some. V and J calls and clone size are copied from that table; D and trimming were computed from the DNA. This sample has 300,000 to 450,000 clones, with 70% to 85% found just once. Germline lookup yields CDR1 SGHTA and CDR2 FQGNSA. With V trimmed by 5 bases and J by 2 bases, 14 bases remained unmatched. This CDR3 has 17 residues. This TCR was recovered from a human donor with acute or convalescent COVID-19. The donor label of this sample is uncertain. Input material: peripheral blood. The chain joins TRBV7-2 to TRBJ2-7; 8 positions match TRBD2. The CDR3: CASSPTPQRGPTYEQYF. In DNA, the CDR3 is TGTGCCAGCAGCCCCACCCCCCAGCGGGGGCCAACCTACGAGCAGTACTTC.